The text below deals with one TCR beta chain. These data are taken from a study of blood T cell repertoires in COVID-19. In the study overall: Samples came from the United States, Italy and Spain, spanning acute and convalescent COVID-19. PBMCs, B-cell-depleted T cells, or T cells were the source of the cDNA or gDNA that made up the material.

Study processing details: From reference gene primer amplification, estimates of nucleated cell counts were derived. Assay used: immunoSEQ multiplex PCR; TCRdb lists only in-frame clones, some missing. V, J and clone size are taken as reported in that table, and D and trimming were inferred from the DNA itself. The sample contains 150,000 to 200,000 clones, about 87% of which appear only once. The TCR originated in a man in his forties with active or convalescent COVID-19. Specimen: peripheral blood.

The CDR3 nucleotides read TGTGCCAGCAGCCTCGAGGGAGGGGAAGAGGCCCTCCACTTT. Its protein product is CASSLEGGEEALHF. The V gene is TRBV28, the J gene TRBJ1-6, with a possible D match to TRBD1 (5 bases). The CDR3 contains 14 residues. V lost 6 bases to trimming and J lost 14 bases, with 20 bases between them. Germline assignment: CDR1 MDHEN and CDR2 SYDVKM.